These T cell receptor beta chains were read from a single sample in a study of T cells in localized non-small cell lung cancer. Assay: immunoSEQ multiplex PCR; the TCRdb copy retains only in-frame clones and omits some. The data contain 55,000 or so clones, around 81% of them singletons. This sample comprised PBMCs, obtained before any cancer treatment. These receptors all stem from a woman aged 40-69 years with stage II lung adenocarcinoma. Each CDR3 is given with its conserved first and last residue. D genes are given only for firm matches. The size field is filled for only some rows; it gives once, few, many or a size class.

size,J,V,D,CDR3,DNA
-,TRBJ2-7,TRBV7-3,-,CASSPGAEGEQYF,TGTGCCAGCAGCCCCGGGGCTGAAGGGGAGCAGTACTTC
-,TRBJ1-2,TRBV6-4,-,CASSAGRASNYGYTF,TGTGCCAGCAGTGCCGGCAGGGCTTCTAACTATGGCTACACCTTC
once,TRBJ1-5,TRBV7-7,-,CASLPPRFYRGNQPQHF,TGTGCTAGCTTACCCCCAAGGTTCTACAGGGGCAATCAGCCCCAGCATTTT
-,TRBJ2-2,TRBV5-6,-,CASSFGGNLPEGELFF,TGTGCCAGCAGCTTTGGAGGAAACCTCCCAGAGGGGGAGCTGTTTTTT
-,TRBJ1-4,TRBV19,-,CASSPRGTTNEKLFF,TGTGCCAGTAGCCCCCGGGGAACAACTAATGAAAAACTGTTTTTT
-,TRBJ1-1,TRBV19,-,CASSIGGHQNTEAFF,TGTGCCAGTAGTATAGGGGGTCACCAGAACACTGAAGCTTTCTTT
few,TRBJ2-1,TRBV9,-,CASSPGGGGNNEQFF,TGTGCCAGCAGCCCCGGAGGAGGGGGCAACAATGAGCAGTTCTTC
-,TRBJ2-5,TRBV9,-,CASSVEPAAWRDGETQYF,TGTGCCAGCAGCGTAGAACCCGCCGCTTGGCGGGATGGAGAGACCCAGTACTTC
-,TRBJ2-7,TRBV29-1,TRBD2,CSVEGAGGRGEQYF,TGCAGCGTTGAAGGAGCGGGGGGCCGCGGCGAGCAGTACTTC
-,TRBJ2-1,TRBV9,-,CASSVEAGQVIDEQFF,TGTGCCAGCAGCGTAGAGGCAGGGCAAGTAATCGATGAGCAGTTCTTC
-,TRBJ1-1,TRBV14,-,CASSQGQRQPEAFF,TGTGCCAGCAGCCAAGGACAGCGGCAACCTGAAGCTTTCTTT
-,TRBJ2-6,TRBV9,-,CASSAGGGSGANVLTF,TGTGCCAGCAGCGCAGGGGGAGGTTCTGGGGCCAACGTCCTGACTTTC
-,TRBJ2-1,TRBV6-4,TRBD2,CASSDSSGGANEQFF,TGTGCCAGCAGTGACTCTAGCGGGGGGGCCAATGAGCAGTTCTTC
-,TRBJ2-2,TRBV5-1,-,CASPEVSRAGSNTGELFF,TGCGCCAGCCCCGAGGTTAGCAGGGCAGGGTCGAACACCGGGGAGCTGTTTTTT
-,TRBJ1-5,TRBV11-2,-,CASSSGPRNQPQHF,TGTGCCAGCAGCTCTGGACCGAGAAATCAGCCCCAGCATTTT
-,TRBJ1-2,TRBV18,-,CASSPNPGAHYGYTF,TGTGCCAGCTCACCTAATCCAGGGGCGCACTATGGCTACACCTTC
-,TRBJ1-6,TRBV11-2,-,CASSLVGGRTRSPLHF,TGTGCCAGCAGCTTAGTCGGGGGGCGTACACGATCACCCCTCCACTTT
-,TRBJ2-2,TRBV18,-,CASSQGQGNTGELFF,TGTGCCAGCTCACAGGGGCAAGGGAACACCGGGGAGCTGTTTTTT
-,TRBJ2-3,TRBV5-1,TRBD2,CASSLVPSGGPTDTQYF,TGCGCCAGCAGCTTGGTGCCTAGCGGGGGGCCCACAGATACGCAGTATTTT
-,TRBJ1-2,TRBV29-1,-,CSVGKGVWDGYTF,TGCAGCGTTGGGAAGGGAGTGTGGGATGGCTACACCTTC
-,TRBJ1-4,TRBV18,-,CASSPSGGINEKLFF,TGTGCCAGCTCACCGTCGGGAGGTATTAATGAAAAACTGTTTTTT
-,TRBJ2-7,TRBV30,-,CAWSYGEQYF,TGTGCCTGGAGTTACGGCGAGCAGTACTTC
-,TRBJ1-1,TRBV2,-,CASSADYKNTEAFF,TGTGCCAGCAGTGCTGACTACAAGAACACTGAAGCTTTCTTT
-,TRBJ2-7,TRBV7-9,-,CASRPSGGAPLNEQYF,TGTGCCAGCAGACCTTCGGGCGGGGCCCCTCTGAACGAGCAGTACTTC
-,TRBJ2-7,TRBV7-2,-,CASSLDSNIPSYEQYF,TGTGCCAGCAGCTTAGACAGCAACATCCCTTCCTACGAGCAGTACTTC
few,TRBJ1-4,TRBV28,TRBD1,CASGTGSTTNEKLFF,TGTGCCAGCGGGACAGGGTCAACAACTAATGAAAAACTGTTTTTT
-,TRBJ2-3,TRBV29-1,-,CSVEVTDTQYF,TGCAGCGTTGAAGTCACAGATACGCAGTATTTT
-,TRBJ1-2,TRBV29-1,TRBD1,CSVVLGAGTDYYGYTF,TGCAGCGTTGTCTTAGGGGCCGGGACAGACTACTATGGCTACACCTTC
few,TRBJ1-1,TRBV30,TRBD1,CAWTLGDRTNTEAFF,TGTGCCTGGACCTTAGGGGACAGAACGAACACTGAAGCTTTCTTT
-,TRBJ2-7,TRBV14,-,CASSQENTHRVSGDEQYF,TGTGCCAGCAGCCAGGAGAACACACACAGGGTTTCTGGGGACGAGCAGTACTTC
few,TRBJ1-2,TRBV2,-,CASMQGDNYGYTF,TGTGCCAGCATGCAGGGAGACAACTATGGCTACACCTTC
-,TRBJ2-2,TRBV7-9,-,CASSLADITPGELFF,TGTGCCAGCAGCTTAGCCGACATAACCCCCGGGGAGCTGTTTTTT
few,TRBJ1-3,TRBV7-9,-,CASSLNVDSGNTIYF,TGTGCCAGCAGCTTAAATGTAGACTCTGGAAACACCATATATTTT
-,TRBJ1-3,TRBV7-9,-,CASRLGNSLSGNTIYF,TGTGCCAGCAGGTTGGGCAATAGTCTCTCTGGAAACACCATATATTTT
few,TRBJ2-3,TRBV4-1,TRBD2,CASSQDPGLAPDTQYF,TGCGCCAGCAGCCAAGATCCCGGACTAGCGCCAGATACGCAGTATTTT
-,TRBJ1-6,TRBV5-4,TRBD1,CASSLGQGGYNSPLHF,TGTGCCAGCAGCTTGGGGCAGGGGGGATATAATTCACCCCTCCACTTT
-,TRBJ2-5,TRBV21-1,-,CASSTGQGPKETQYF,TGTGCCAGCAGCACCGGACAGGGCCCTAAAGAGACCCAGTACTTC